This T cell receptor beta chain appears in the sequencing data of a study of blood T cell repertoires in COVID-19. This CDR3 is 15 amino acids long. V was clipped by 0 bases and J by 6 bases, with 15 bases between them. Germline lookup yields CDR1 MNHNS and CDR2 SASEGT. Using immunoSEQ multiplex PCR, the repertoire was profiled, and TCRdb retains in-frame clones only, with some absent. The sample has 350,000 to 500,000 clones, roughly 90% seen once. This TCR came from a young woman who had been exposed to COVID-19. Sequencing was performed on PBMCs or T cells enriched from blood (not recorded which). J is TRBJ2-7 and V is TRBV6-1, with D tentatively TRBD1 (6 bases). The CDR3 reads CASSEAHAARGEQYF. CDR3 nucleotide sequence: TGTGCCAGCAGTGAAGCCCATGCCGCCAGGGGCGAGCAGTACTTC.